The 17 T cell receptor beta chains in this list originate from one sample, sequenced in a study of T cells after yellow fever vaccination. TCRdb reanalysed the 5' RACE reads using MiXCR and keeps one entry per CDR3 protein. Here the sample spans some 220,000 distinct CDR3 sequences, around 3.1% being singletons. The sample consisted of CD4+ T cells sorted from PBMCs, taken 10 days after the yellow fever booster vaccination. These TCRs come from a man between 18 and 35 years old who received the YFV17D yellow fever vaccine.

The V and J genes are TRBV4-1 and TRBJ2-7; TRBD1 aligns across 7 bases. The V gene end was trimmed by 2 bases and the J gene end by 2 bases; junction bases not matched to a gene: 3. The CDR3 runs to 14 residues. Germline CDR1 MGHRA, CDR2 YSYEKL. The CDR3 DNA is TGCGCCAGCAGCCAACCGGGACAGACCTACGAGCAGTACTTC. Amino acids: CASSQPGQTYEQYF.

Many counts were recorded for this clonotype. In DNA form, the CDR3 reads TGCAGTGCTAGAGATCTGAGCGGGGGGGCCTTGGAGACCCAGTACTTC. Translating gives CSARDLSGGALETQYF. J is TRBJ2-5 and V is TRBV20-1, with 10 bases matching TRBD2. This CDR3 has 16 residues. Germline CDR1 DFQATT, CDR2 SNEGSKA (reference sequence). J was trimmed by 5 bases and V by 0 bases; bases with no gene match: 9.

This clonotype was counted between two and nine times. The J gene is TRBJ2-3, the V gene TRBV5-1; D is possibly TRBD1 (5 bases). The CDR3 is made up of 13 amino acids. Between the trimmed V and J ends, which lost 4 bases and 1 base, there was a span of 7 bases. Germline lookup yields CDR1 SGHRS and CDR2 YFSETQ. The CDR3 region has the DNA TGCGCCAGCAGCGAACAGGGCACAGATACGCAGTATTTT. This gives the protein CASSEQGTDTQYF. Supplemented by reference TRBV5-1 and TRBJ2-3, the full variable domain reads KAGVTQTPRYLIKTRGQQVTLSCSPISGHRSVSWYQQTPGQGLQFLFEYFSETQRNKGNFPGRFSGRQFSNSRSEMNVSTLELGDSALYLCASSEQGTDTQYFGPGTRLTVL.

This clonotype turned up a few times. The chain is built from TRBV7-6 and TRBJ1-2; 12 bases align to TRBD1. Germline CDR1 and CDR2: SGHVS and FNYEAQ. The CDR3 runs 15 residues. J gave up 7 bases and V 3 bases, and 6 bases lay outside the gene matches. The CDR3 bases are TGTGCCAGCAGCTTGGGGACAGGGGGCGCGGGTGGCTACACCTTC. Translating it yields CASSLGTGGAGGYTF. Combining the CDR3 with reference TRBV7-6 and TRBJ1-2 gives the whole variable domain GAGVSQSPRYKVTKRGQDVALRCDPISGHVSLYWYRQALGQGPEFLTYFNYEAQQDKSGLPNDRFSAERPEGSISTLTIQRTEQRDSAMYRCASSLGTGGAGGYTFGSGTRLTVV.

There are many counts of this clonotype. V and J are TRBV20-1 and TRBJ2-5, with 9 bases lining up with TRBD2. Germline CDR1 and CDR2: DFQATT and SNEGSKA (reference sequence). With V trimmed by 6 bases and J by 1 base, 15 bases remained unmatched. The CDR3 is 17 residues long. The CDR3 nucleotides are TGCAGTGCCCCTGGGGGGGCGCGGGGGGGCCCCCAAGAGACCCAGTACTTC. Translating gives CSAPGGARGGPQETQYF.

This clonotype turned up a few times. The CDR3 reads CASTSRVGLALPYEQYV. The CDR3 nucleotides are TGTGCCAGCACCTCAAGGGTGGGACTAGCCCTTCCCTACGAGCAGTACGTC. The V gene is TRBV6-4, the J gene TRBJ2-7; 9 bases align to TRBD2. CDR3 size: 17 residues. Looked up from germline, CDR1 is MRHNA and CDR2 is SNTAGT. J gave up 2 bases and V 7 bases, and 15 bases lay outside the gene matches.

This clonotype was seen more than once but under ten times. This chain connects TRBV5-1 to TRBJ1-1, with 9 nucleotides matching TRBD1. The CDR3 covers 16 residues. Germline V gene sequence: CDR1 SGHRS, CDR2 YFSETQ. Losses at the gene ends were 4 bases for V and 1 base for J; bases not matched to a gene: 8. The CDR3, as DNA: TGCGCCAGCAGCCCAACTCCGGGACAGGGGAACACTGAAGCTTTCTTT. It yields the protein CASSPTPGQGNTEAFF.

This clonotype was detected many times. In DNA, the CDR3 is TGTGCCAGCAGTTTAGCGTTGGGAACCCCGCGGCAGCCCCAGCATTTT. It codes for CASSLALGTPRQPQHF. The chain is built from TRBV12-3 or TRBV12-4 and TRBJ1-5; no clear D. This CDR3 spans 16 amino acids. Trimming shortened V by 0 bases and J by 7 bases, and 16 bases separated the two germline ends.

This clonotype has a count of ten or more. The chain has TRBV10-3 and TRBJ2-3, with D maybe TRBD2 (6 bases). With 4 bases removed from V and 4 bases from J, the gap between germline ends came to 6 bases. This CDR3 is 12 amino acids long. Germline V gene data show CDR1 as ENHRY and CDR2 as SYGVKD. The CDR3 loop reads CAISASADTQYF. CDR3 nucleotides: TGTGCCATCAGTGCTAGCGCAGATACGCAGTATTTT.

This clonotype has at least ten counts. V gene TRBV11-2 combines with J gene TRBJ1-4, with a possible D match to TRBD1 (6 bases). Deletions cut 5 bases from V and 6 bases from J, with 13 bases between. This CDR3 has 14 residues. Germline V gene lookup returns CDR1 SGHAT and CDR2 FQNNGV. The CDR3 sequence: CASSPRGQDEKLFF. CDR3 bases: TGTGCCAGCAGCCCTCGGGGGCAGGATGAAAAACTGTTTTTT. Together with reference TRBV11-2 and TRBJ1-4, the CDR3 gives the full variable domain: EAGVAQSPRYKIIEKRQSVAFWCNPISGHATLYWYQQILGQGPKLLIQFQNNGVVDDSQLPKDRFSAERLKGVDSTLKIQPAKLEDSAVYLCASSPRGQDEKLFFGSGTQLSVL.

This clonotype was observed a handful of times. The chain has TRBV20-1 and TRBJ2-7, with D perhaps matching TRBD2 (5 bases). Germline lookup yields CDR1 DFQATT and CDR2 SNEGSKA (reference sequence). The V and J ends lost 5 bases and 3 bases respectively, with 11 bases between them. The CDR3 sequence is 12 residues long. The CDR3 loop is CSAPKEGYEQYF. Written as DNA, the CDR3 is TGCAGTGCTCCCAAAGAGGGCTACGAGCAGTACTTC.

A few counts support this clonotype. The CDR3 loop reads CASSLDLIEGTNYGYTF. CDR3 DNA: TGTGCCAGCAGCTTAGATCTCATTGAGGGAACTAACTATGGCTACACCTTC. V is TRBV11-2 and J is TRBJ1-2; D is unresolved. V gave up 0 bases and J gave up 0 bases, with 14 bases separating them. The CDR3 extends over 17 amino acids. The germline V gene has CDR1 SGHAT and CDR2 FQNNGV.

There are many counts of this clonotype. The chain joins TRBV15 to TRBJ1-1; D perhaps matches TRBD1 (5 bases). This CDR3 has 13 amino acids. Per the germline V gene, CDR1 is LNHNV and CDR2 is YYDKDF (reference sequence). Trimming shortened V by 0 bases and J by 11 bases, and 13 bases separated the two germline ends. Here the CDR3 DNA reads TGTGCCACCAGCAGAGATCCGCAGGGATCGGCTTTCTTT. This translates into CATSRDPQGSAFF.

This clonotype came up many times. CDR3: CASSVESGGHTDTQYF. As DNA, the CDR3 is TGTGCCAGCAGCGTAGAGAGCGGGGGACACACAGATACGCAGTATTTT. The chain has TRBV9 and TRBJ2-3; 8 bases are shared with TRBD2. Germline loops: CDR1 SGDLS, CDR2 YYNGEE. V trimming: 0 bases; J trimming: 2 bases; junction bases outside the gene matches: 5. The CDR3 contains 16 residues.

Comment on this clonotype: A much larger clone lies a single base off, so this may be a read error. The chain employs TRBV7-6 and TRBJ2-7, with D perhaps TRBD1 (6 bases). V lost 5 bases, J lost 7 bases, and 18 bases lay in between. The CDR3 is 14 amino acids. Germline V gene data show CDR1 as SGHVS and CDR2 as FNYEAQ. DNA of the CDR3: TGTGCCAGCAGCCGAACAGGGAGTACGAAAGAGCAGTACTTC. It codes for CASSRTGSTKEQYF.

This clonotype was seen many times. The chain combines TRBV27 with TRBJ1-5, with unresolved D. Trimming removed 3 bases from V and 7 bases from J, with 10 bases in between. The CDR3 runs 13 residues. Germline V lookup: CDR1 MNHEY, CDR2 SMNVEV (reference sequence). CDR3 nucleotides: TGTGCCAGCAGTTTGGGCGCGATACAGCCCCAGCATTTT. Residues: CASSLGAIQPQHF.

This clonotype was recorded many times. The V gene is TRBV18, the J gene TRBJ2-7; tentative D call: TRBD1 (6 bases). The CDR3 consists of 13 residues. V was clipped by 3 bases and J by 3 bases, with 9 bases between them. CDR1 is KGHSH and CDR2 is LQKENI in the germline V gene. For the CDR3, the DNA is TGTGCCAGCTCACCCCGGACAGACTACGAGCAGTACTTC. Amino acids: CASSPRTDYEQYF.